The 9 T cell receptor beta chains presented below share a single source sample, sequenced in a study of TIL therapy for anti-PD-1-resistant metastatic lung cancer. The libraries were made with immunoSEQ v3. Using immunoSEQ multiplex PCR, the repertoire was profiled, and TCRdb retains in-frame clones only, with some absent. The sample contains some 60,000 clones, under 75% of which appear only once. Time point given: pre-treatment sample, taken before nivolumab and TIL therapy. Sequenced here: blood, sampled at baseline. Every receptor here comes from a person between 30 and 80 years old with non-small cell lung cancer.

The chain couples TRBV9 to TRBJ2-2; 8 bases fit TRBD2. Germline V lookup: CDR1 SGDLS, CDR2 YYNGEE. CDR3 length equals 15 residues. With V trimmed by 3 bases and J by 5 bases, 6 bases remained unmatched. The CDR3 DNA follows: TGTGCCAGCAGCGCCCAGAGCGGGGGAACCGGGGAGCTGTTTTTT. It is translated as CASSAQSGGTGELFF.

The chain couples TRBV6-1 to TRBJ1-2; D is perhaps TRBD1 (6 bases). Trimming took 2 bases from V and 6 from J, leaving 13 bases between them. The CDR3 contains 14 residues. Germline V gene sequence: CDR1 MNHNS, CDR2 SASEGT. The CDR3 sequence is CASSEIFGDNGYTF. The DNA for the CDR3 is TGTGCCAGCAGTGAAATCTTTGGGGACAATGGCTACACCTTC.

V is TRBV4-2 and J is TRBJ1-6, with 7 positions matching TRBD1. Germline V gene sequence: CDR1 LGHNA, CDR2 YNFKEQ. V gave up 2 bases and J gave up 9 bases; unmatched junction bases: 7. The CDR3 is made up of 15 amino acids. In DNA, the CDR3 is TGTGCCAGCAGCCAAAAAGGGACAGAGATTTCACCCCTCCACTTT. Its translation: CASSQKGTEISPLHF.

The chain couples TRBV29-1 to TRBJ2-7; no definite D call. The CDR3 has 15 amino acids. Germline loops: CDR1 SQVTM, CDR2 ANQGSEA. The ends were cut back, 6 bases at V and 3 bases at J, with 21 bases in the middle. CDR3 in amino acids: CSVAGESRSLYEQYF. The CDR3 coding sequence is TGCAGCGTCGCCGGAGAGAGCCGGAGTCTCTACGAGCAGTACTTC.

CDR3 in amino acids: CASSLVGHIYEQYF. Written as DNA, the CDR3 is TGTGCCAGCAGCTTGGTCGGGCATATCTACGAGCAGTACTTC. This chain links TRBV5-4 with TRBJ2-7; D is ambiguous. The V end lost 0 bases, the J end lost 3 bases, and 10 bases lay between the germline ends. From germline, CDR1 is SGHNT and CDR2 YYREEE (reference sequence). The CDR3 covers 14 residues.

This chain joins TRBV19 and TRBJ1-2, with 9 bases identical to TRBD1. Germline V CDR1 and CDR2: LNHDA, SQIVND (reference sequence). There are 13 residues in the CDR3. Trimming cost V 6 bases and J 5 bases; bases outside gene matches: 4. In nucleotides, the CDR3 is TGTGCCAGTAGACAGGGGGCAGAATATGGCTACACCTTC. Translation gives CASRQGAEYGYTF.

The chain couples TRBV18 to TRBJ2-5; no definite D call. Germline V gives CDR1 KGHSH, CDR2 LQKENI. Trimming shortened V by 3 bases and J by 4 bases, and 12 bases separated the two germline ends. The CDR3 length is 14 residues. This CDR3 reads CASSPQVNGETQYF. CDR3 sequence (DNA): TGTGCCAGCTCACCCCAAGTGAATGGAGAGACCCAGTACTTC.

The chain couples TRBV25-1 to TRBJ1-2, with 7 bases identical to TRBD1. The CDR3 covers 15 residues. Germline loops: CDR1 MGHDK, CDR2 SYGVNS. The ends lost 6 bases at V and 0 bases at J; junction bases unmatched: 7. This CDR3 is CASSRQGLANYGYTF. Here the CDR3 DNA reads TGTGCCAGCAGCCGACAGGGACTTGCTAACTATGGCTACACCTTC.

The V call is TRBV27, the J call TRBJ2-7, with 8 bases lining up with TRBD2. The CDR3 is 15 residues long. Germline V gene lookup returns CDR1 MNHEY and CDR2 SMNVEV (reference sequence). After removal of 4 bases from V and 4 bases from J, the junction contained 9 bases not matched to a gene. As DNA, the CDR3 is TGTGCCAGCAGTTCCCTACGGGGGGGCCCTTACGAGCAGTACTTC. It specifies CASSSLRGGPYEQYF.